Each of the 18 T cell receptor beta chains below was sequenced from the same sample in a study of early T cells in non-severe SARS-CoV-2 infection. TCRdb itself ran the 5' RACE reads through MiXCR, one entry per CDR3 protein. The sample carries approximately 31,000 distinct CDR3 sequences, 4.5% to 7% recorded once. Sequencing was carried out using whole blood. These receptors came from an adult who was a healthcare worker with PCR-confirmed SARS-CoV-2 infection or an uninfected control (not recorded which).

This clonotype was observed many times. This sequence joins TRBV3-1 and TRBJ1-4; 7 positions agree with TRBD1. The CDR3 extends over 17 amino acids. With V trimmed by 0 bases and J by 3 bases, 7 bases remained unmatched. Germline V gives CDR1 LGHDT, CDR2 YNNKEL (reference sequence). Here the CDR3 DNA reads TGTGCCAGCAGCCAAGACGCGTCAGGGGGGGCTAATGAAAAACTGTTTTTT. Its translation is CASSQDASGGANEKLFF.

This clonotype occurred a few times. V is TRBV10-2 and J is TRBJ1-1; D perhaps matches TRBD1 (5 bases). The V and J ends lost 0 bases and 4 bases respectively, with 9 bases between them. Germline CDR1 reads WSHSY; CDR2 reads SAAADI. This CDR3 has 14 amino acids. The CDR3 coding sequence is TGCGCCAGCAGTGAGTCGACGGGGGGCACTGAAGCTTTCTTT. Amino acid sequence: CASSESTGGTEAFF.

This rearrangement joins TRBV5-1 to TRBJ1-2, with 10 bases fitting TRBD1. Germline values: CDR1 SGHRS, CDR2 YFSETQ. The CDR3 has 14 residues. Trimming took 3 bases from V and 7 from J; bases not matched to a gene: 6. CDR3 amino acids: CASSSGQGELGYTF. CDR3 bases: TGCGCCAGCAGCTCTGGACAGGGGGAACTTGGCTACACCTTC.

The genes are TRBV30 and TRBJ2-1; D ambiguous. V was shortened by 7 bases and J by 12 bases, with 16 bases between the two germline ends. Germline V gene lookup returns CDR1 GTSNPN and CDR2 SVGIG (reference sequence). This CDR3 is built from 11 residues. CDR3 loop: CAFPMPLGQFF. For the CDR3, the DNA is TGTGCCTTTCCGATGCCTCTGGGGCAGTTCTTC.

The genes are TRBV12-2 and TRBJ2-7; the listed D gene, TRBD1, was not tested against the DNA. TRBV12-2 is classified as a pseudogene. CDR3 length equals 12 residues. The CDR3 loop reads CASRFCSRDKIF. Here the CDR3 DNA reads TGTGCAAGTCGCTTTTGTTCCCGGGACAAGATTTTC.

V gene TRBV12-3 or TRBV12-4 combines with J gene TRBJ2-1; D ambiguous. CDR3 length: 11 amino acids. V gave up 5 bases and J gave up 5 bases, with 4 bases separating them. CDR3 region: CASSGDNEQFF. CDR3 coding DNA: TGTGCCAGCAGTGGAGACAATGAGCAGTTCTTC.

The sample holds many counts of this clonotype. CDR3 bases: TGTGCCAGCAGTTCCTACCCTGGGGGGACAGGGCCCTACGAGCAGTACTTC. Translation: CASSSYPGGTGPYEQYF. This chain connects TRBV28 to TRBJ2-7; 9 bases match TRBD1. The ends lost 4 bases at V and 2 bases at J; junction bases unmatched: 12. Germline-derived CDR1 and CDR2 are MDHEN and SYDVKM. The CDR3 spans 17 residues.

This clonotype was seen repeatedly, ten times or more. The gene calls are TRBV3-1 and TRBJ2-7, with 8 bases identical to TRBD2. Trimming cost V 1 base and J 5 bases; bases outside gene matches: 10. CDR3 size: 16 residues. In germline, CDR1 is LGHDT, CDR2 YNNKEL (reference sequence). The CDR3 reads CASSQGSGSWKNEQYF. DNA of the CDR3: TGTGCCAGCAGCCAAGGAAGCGGGAGTTGGAAAAACGAGCAGTACTTC.

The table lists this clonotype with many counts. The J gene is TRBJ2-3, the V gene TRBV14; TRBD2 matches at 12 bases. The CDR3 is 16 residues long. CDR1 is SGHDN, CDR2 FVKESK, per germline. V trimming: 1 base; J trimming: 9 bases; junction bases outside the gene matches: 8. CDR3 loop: CASSQVLLAGGPTQYF. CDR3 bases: TGTGCCAGCAGCCAAGTACTACTAGCGGGAGGCCCAACGCAGTATTTT.

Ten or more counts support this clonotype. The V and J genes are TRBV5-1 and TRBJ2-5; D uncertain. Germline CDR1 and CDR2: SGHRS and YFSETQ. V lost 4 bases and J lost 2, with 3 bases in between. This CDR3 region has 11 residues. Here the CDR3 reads CASSKQETQYF. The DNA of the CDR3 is TGCGCCAGCAGCAAACAAGAGACCCAGTACTTC. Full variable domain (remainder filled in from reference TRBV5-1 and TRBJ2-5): KAGVTQTPRYLIKTRGQQVTLSCSPISGHRSVSWYQQTPGQGLQFLFEYFSETQRNKGNFPGRFSGRQFSNSRSEMNVSTLELGDSALYLCASSKQETQYFGPGTRLLVL.

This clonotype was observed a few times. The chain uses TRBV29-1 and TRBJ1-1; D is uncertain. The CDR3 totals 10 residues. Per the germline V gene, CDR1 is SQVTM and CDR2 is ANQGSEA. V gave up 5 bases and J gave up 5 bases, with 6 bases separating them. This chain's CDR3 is CSVLGTEAFF. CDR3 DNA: TGCAGCGTTCTGGGAACTGAAGCTTTCTTT.

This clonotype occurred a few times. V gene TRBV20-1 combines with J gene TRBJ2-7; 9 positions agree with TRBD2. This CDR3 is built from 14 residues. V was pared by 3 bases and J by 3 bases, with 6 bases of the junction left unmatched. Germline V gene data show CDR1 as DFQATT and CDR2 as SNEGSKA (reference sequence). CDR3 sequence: CSASATSGYYEQYF. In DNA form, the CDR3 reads TGCAGTGCTAGTGCGACTAGCGGTTACTACGAGCAGTACTTC.

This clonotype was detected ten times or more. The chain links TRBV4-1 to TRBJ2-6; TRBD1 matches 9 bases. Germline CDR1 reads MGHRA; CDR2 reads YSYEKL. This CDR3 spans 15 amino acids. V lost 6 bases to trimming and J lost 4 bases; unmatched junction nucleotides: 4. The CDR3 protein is CASSRTGDGANVLTF. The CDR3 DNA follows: TGCGCCAGCAGTCGGACAGGGGACGGGGCCAACGTCCTGACTTTC.

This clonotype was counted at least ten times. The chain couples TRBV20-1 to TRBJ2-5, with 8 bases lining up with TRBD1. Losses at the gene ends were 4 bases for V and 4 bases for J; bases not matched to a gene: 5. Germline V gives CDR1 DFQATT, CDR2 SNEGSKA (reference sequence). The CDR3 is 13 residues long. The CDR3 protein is CSAIGQGAETQYF. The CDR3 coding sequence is TGCAGTGCTATAGGACAGGGTGCAGAGACCCAGTACTTC.

The CDR3 DNA is TGTGCCAGCAGCGTAGGGGCAGATCAGCCCCAGCATTTT. The encoded protein is CASSVGADQPQHF. The chain is built from TRBV9 and TRBJ1-5; D is unresolved. The CDR3 sequence is 13 residues long. Trimming took 0 bases from V and 5 from J, leaving 6 bases between them. Germline V gene lookup returns CDR1 SGDLS and CDR2 YYNGEE.

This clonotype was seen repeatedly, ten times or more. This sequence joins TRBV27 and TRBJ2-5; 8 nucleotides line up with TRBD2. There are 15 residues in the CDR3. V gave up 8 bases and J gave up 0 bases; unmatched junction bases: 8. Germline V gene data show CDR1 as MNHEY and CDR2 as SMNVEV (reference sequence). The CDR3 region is CASGVSGIDQETQYF. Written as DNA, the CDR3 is TGTGCCAGCGGGGTTAGCGGGATAGACCAAGAGACCCAGTACTTC.

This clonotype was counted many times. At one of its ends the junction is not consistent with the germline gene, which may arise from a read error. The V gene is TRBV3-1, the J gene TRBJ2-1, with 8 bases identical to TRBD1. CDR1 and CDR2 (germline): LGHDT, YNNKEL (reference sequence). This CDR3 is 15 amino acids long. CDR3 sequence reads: CASSQEQGVIDEQFF. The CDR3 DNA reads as TGTGCCAGCAGCCAAGAACAGGGGGTGATCGATGAGCAGTTCTTT.

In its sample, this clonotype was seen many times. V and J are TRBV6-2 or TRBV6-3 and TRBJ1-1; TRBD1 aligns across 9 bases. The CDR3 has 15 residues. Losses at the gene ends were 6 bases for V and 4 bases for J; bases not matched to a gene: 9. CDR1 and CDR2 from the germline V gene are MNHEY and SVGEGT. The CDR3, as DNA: TGTGCCAGCAGCTACGGACAGGGGAGGATCACTGAAGCTTTCTTT. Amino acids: CASSYGQGRITEAFF.